The entry below gives a single TCR beta chain sequence along with its context. Antigen: not known. This entry is derived from a study of T cell responses to AZD1222 COVID-19 vaccine. Findings and caveats of the study: Most donors were white British, females outnumbered males, and clonal diversity was possibly underestimated. Only after the peak T cell response were repertoires sampled. At baseline, seropositivity was found in only a handful of AZD1222 recipients. The study found vaccine-associated CD4 TCRs spanning spike, dominant at 160-218 and 743-854.

This CDR3 has 13 residues. The ends were cut back, 5 bases at V and 6 bases at J, with 10 bases in the middle. The germline gives CDR1 LGHDT, CDR2 YNNKEL (reference sequence). Method: immunoSEQ multiplex PCR; TCRdb's copy keeps in-frame clones and lacks some. The data show 77,000 or so clones, approximately 89% seen once. The sequence was collected from an adult in good health. V gene TRBV3-1 (or the pseudogene TRBV3-2) combines with J gene TRBJ2-2; no clear D. The sequencing here drew on peripheral blood, taken on day 0 of AZD1222 vaccination. CDR3 sequence: CASSGRVSGELFF. DNA of the CDR3: TGTGCCAGCAGCGGACGCGTCTCCGGGGAGCTGTTTTTT.